This T cell receptor (beta chain) was identified during a study of cytomegalovirus exposure and HLA in healthy donors. 13 Jbeta primers and 60 Vbeta primers were used for the PCR. Clones were sequenced by immunoSEQ multiplex PCR, and TCRdb holds only the in-frame ones, with some missing. Here the sample spans around 140,000 clones, around 73% being singletons. CDR1 SGHRS and CDR2 YFSETQ come from the germline V gene. V dropped 4 bases and J dropped 5; count of bases not matched to a gene: 11. This CDR3 spans 17 amino acids. This receptor was obtained from a female donor in good health and CMV-seronegative. The chain carries TRBV5-1 and TRBJ1-6; 8 nucleotides align to TRBD1. Sequenced input: PBMCs. CDR3 sequence reads: CASSLYPGGVNNSPLHF. CDR3 DNA sequence: TGCGCCAGCAGCCTTTACCCAGGGGGCGTGAATAATTCACCCCTCCACTTT.